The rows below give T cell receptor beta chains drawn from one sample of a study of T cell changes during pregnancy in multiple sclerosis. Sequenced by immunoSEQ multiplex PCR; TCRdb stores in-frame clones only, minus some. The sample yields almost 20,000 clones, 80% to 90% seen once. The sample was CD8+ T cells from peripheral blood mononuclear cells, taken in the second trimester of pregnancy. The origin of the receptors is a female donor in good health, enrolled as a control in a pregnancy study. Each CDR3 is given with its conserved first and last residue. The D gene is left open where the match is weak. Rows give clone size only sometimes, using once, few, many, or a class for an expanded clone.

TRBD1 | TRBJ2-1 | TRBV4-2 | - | TGTGCCAGCAGCCAAGGGCCGGGACAGGGGTCCGATGAGCAGTTCTTC | CASSQGPGQGSDEQFF
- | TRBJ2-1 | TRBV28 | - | TGTGCCAGCACGGTAGTGGGGGAGGTGTACAATGAGCAGTTCTTC | CASTVVGEVYNEQFF
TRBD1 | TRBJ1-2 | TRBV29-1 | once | TGCAGCGGTAGGGGGCGCGACTATGGCTACACCTTC | CSGRGRDYGYTF
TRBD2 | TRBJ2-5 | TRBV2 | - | TGTGCCAGCACTAGCGGGGAAATAAGTATAGAGACCCAGTACTTC | CASTSGEISIETQYF
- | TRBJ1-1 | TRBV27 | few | TGTGCCAGCGGGGTAACAGGGTACACTGAAGCTTTCTTT | CASGVTGYTEAFF
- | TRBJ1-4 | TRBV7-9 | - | TGTGCCAGCAGCCCACAGGGAGAAGGTGAAAAACTGTTTTTT | CASSPQGEGEKLFF
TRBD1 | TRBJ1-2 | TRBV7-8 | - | TGTGCCAGCAGCTTAGGACAGGGAAATGGCTACACCTTC | CASSLGQGNGYTF
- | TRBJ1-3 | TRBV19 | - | TGTGCCAGTAGGGCGGGATCCGGCTCTGGAAACACCATATATTTT | CASRAGSGSGNTIYF
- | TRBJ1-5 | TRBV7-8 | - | TGTGCCAGCAGCTTAGCAGGGGTTGATCAGCCCCAGCATTTT | CASSLAGVDQPQHF
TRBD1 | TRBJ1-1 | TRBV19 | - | TGTGCCAGTAGTATGTCGTCCAGGGGGCTGGATGAAGCTTTCTTT | CASSMSSRGLDEAFF
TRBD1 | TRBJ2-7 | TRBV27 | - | TGTGCCAGCAGTTTGGGACAGGTCGACGAGCAGTACTTC | CASSLGQVDEQYF
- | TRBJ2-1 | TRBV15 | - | TGTGCCACCAGCAGAGCGAATAGCGCGGACAATGAGCAGTTCTTC | CATSRANSADNEQFF
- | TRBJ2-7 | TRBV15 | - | TGTGCCACCAGCTGGGGCATGGGCTACGAGCAGTACTTC | CATSWGMGYEQYF
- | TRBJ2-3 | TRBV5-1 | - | TGCGCCAGCAGCTTCCAACGGGGGTTTAGCACAGATACGCAGTATTTT | CASSFQRGFSTDTQYF